This note documents a single T cell receptor (beta chain) sequence. These data come from a study of control samples from healthy donors and cancer patients. Here immunoSEQ multiplex PCR was the method, and the copy in TCRdb shows in-frame clones only, minus some. The sample carries about 52,000 clones, over 85% recorded once. The CDR3 runs to 15 residues. The germline V gene encodes CDR1 SGHTA and CDR2 FQGNSA. The V and J ends lost 5 bases and 1 base, in that order; junction bases with no gene match: 6. Input material: blood. This chain uses TRBV7-2 with TRBJ2-3; 7 positions agree with TRBD1. The sequence came from a man aged 25 to 45 in good health. The CDR3 spells CASSQQGSGTDTQYF. CDR3 coding DNA: TGTGCCAGCAGCCAACAGGGGTCGGGCACAGATACGCAGTATTTT.